A selection of T cell receptor beta chains follows, all from one sample in a study of T-cell reconstitution after alpha-beta-depleted transplantation in children. TCRdb reanalysed the PCR reads using MiXCR and keeps one entry per CDR3 protein. The sample consists of about 360,000 distinct CDR3 sequences, about an eighth of them appearing once. The sample in question was PBMCs, obtained from the stem cell graft. These receptors originate from a human donor who donated a stem cell graft to a child with Fanconi anemia. Each CDR3 is given with its conserved first and last residue. The order of the fields is V gene, clone size, J gene, D gene, CDR3 DNA, CDR3 protein. D genes are given only for firm matches. The size of a clone is reported for some rows only, either as once, few or many, or as a class for expanded clones.

>TRBV4-3|-|TRBJ2-2|-
TGCGCCAGCAGCCAAGAAGAGGGCACCGGGGAGCTGTTTTTT
CASSQEEGTGELFF
>TRBV7-8|once|TRBJ2-1|-
TGTGCCAGCAGCTTAGGTTCGGCCCGCTACAATGAGCAGTTCTTC
CASSLGSARYNEQFF
>TRBV20-1|-|TRBJ2-3|-
TGCAGTGCCGTCTCGGCCTCTGGCACAGATACGCAGTATTTT
CSAVSASGTDTQYF
>TRBV29-1|few|TRBJ1-2|TRBD1
TGCAGCGTTGAGATACAGGGGATCTATGGCTACACCTTC
CSVEIQGIYGYTF
>TRBV19|-|TRBJ2-2|-
TGTGCCAGTAGTGTGGGACTGGGGCACACCGGGGAGCTGTTTTTT
CASSVGLGHTGELFF
>TRBV11-3|few|TRBJ2-1|-
TGTGCCAGCAGCTTAGTGGGAAGGCCGAATGAGCAGTTCTTC
CASSLVGRPNEQFF
>TRBV29-1|-|TRBJ2-1|TRBD2
TGCAGCGTTGAACAGGCAGGACTAGCGGGGGGGCCTAATGAGCAGTTCTTC
CSVEQAGLAGGPNEQFF
>TRBV5-1|few|TRBJ1-1|-
TGCGCCAGCAGGCCGTCAGGTTTGAACACTGAAGCTTTCTTT
CASRPSGLNTEAFF
>TRBV18|few|TRBJ1-6|-
TGTGCCAGCTCACCAATCTCCGATAATTCACCCCTCCACTTT
CASSPISDNSPLHF
>TRBV20-1|many|TRBJ1-5|-
TGCAGTGCCACAGGACGGAGCAATCAGCCCCAGCATTTT
CSATGRSNQPQHF
>TRBV12-3/TRBV12-4|-|TRBJ2-2|-
TGTGCCAGCAGGGGCGCTGGGCTGTGGGGCGGGGAGCTGTTTTTT
CASRGAGLWGGELFF
>TRBV12-3/TRBV12-4|many|TRBJ1-5|TRBD1
TGTGCCAGCAGTTTTGGTGCAGGGGGATTAAAGGAGCCCCAGCATTTT
CASSFGAGGLKEPQHF
>TRBV20-1|few|TRBJ2-5|-
TGCAGTGCCGGACGTTTACAAGAGACCCAGTACTTC
CSAGRLQETQYF
>TRBV20-1|-|TRBJ2-5|TRBD1
TGCAGTGCTGACATGGACAGGGAAGAGACCCAGTACTTC
CSADMDREETQYF
>TRBV7-6|-|TRBJ2-3|-
TGTGCCAGCAGCTCCCGCGGCCGGGACTCCTTCACAGATACGCAGTATTTT
CASSSRGRDSFTDTQYF
>TRBV24-1|-|TRBJ2-1|TRBD1
TGTGCCACCAGTGATTTAAGTGGCCGCCGGGACAGCTCCTACAATGAGCAGTTCTTC
CATSDLSGRRDSSYNEQFF
>TRBV12-3/TRBV12-4|-|TRBJ2-5|TRBD2
TGTGCCAGCAGCAAACTGGGGACTAGCGACGCAGAGACCCAGTACTTC
CASSKLGTSDAETQYF
>TRBV5-1|-|TRBJ1-1|-
TGCGCCAGCAGCCCTTTTTCAGCAAACACTGAAGCTTTCTTT
CASSPFSANTEAFF
>TRBV20-1|many|TRBJ2-1|-
TGCAGTGCTAGAGATGGGGGGGCATTAAGATACAATGAGCAGTTCTTC
CSARDGGALRYNEQFF
>TRBV15|-|TRBJ2-2|-
TGTGCCACCAGCAGAGATACCGGCTTCCAGAACACCGGGGAGCTGTTTTTT
CATSRDTGFQNTGELFF
>TRBV2|few|TRBJ2-2|-
TGTGCCAGCAGTGAAAATTATCCCGGGGAGCTGTTTTTT
CASSENYPGELFF
>TRBV13|many|TRBJ2-1|-
TGTGCCAGCAGCTTCGAGGGATTTTACAATGAGCAGTTCTTC
CASSFEGFYNEQFF
>TRBV19|few|TRBJ2-3|TRBD1
TGTGCCAGTAGTACCTCAGGGGGCCGCACCACAGATACGCAGTATTTT
CASSTSGGRTTDTQYF
>TRBV6-5|-|TRBJ1-1|-
TGTGCCAGCAGTTACGGGGGGATTGACACTGAAGCTTTCTTT
CASSYGGIDTEAFF
>TRBV28|many|TRBJ2-4|-
TGTGCCAGCAGTGCGCCCAGGGGCCCACTTCAGTACTTC
CASSAPRGPLQYF
>TRBV28|-|TRBJ1-1|-
TGTGCCAGCTCCCCATCTCTCTACGGTCTGAACACTGAAGCTTTCTTT
CASSPSLYGLNTEAFF
>TRBV5-1|few|TRBJ1-6|TRBD1
TGCGCCAGCAGCCGGGACAGCAATTCACCCCTCCACTTT
CASSRDSNSPLHF
>TRBV3-1|few|TRBJ2-5|-
TGTGCCAGCAGCCAAGTACGGCCACCTCAAGGGACCCAGTACTTC
CASSQVRPPQGTQYF
>TRBV4-2|-|TRBJ1-2|-
TGTGCCAGCAGCCAAGGGGACACCCCCTATGGCTACACCTTC
CASSQGDTPYGYTF
>TRBV6-5|-|TRBJ2-1|TRBD2
TGTGCCAGCAGTTACTCGGGACTAGCGGGGGCGCCCAACAATGAGCAGTTCTTC
CASSYSGLAGAPNNEQFF
>TRBV7-8|-|TRBJ2-1|-
TGTGCCAGCAGCTTAGGGGCCATCTTGCTCAATGAGCAGTTCTTC
CASSLGAILLNEQFF
>TRBV12-3/TRBV12-4|few|TRBJ1-1|-
TGTGCCAGCACCTGGGACTTTCTGAACACTGAAGCTTTCTTT
CASTWDFLNTEAFF
>TRBV5-1|-|TRBJ2-5|-
TGCGCCAGCAGCCGAGGGTCGGGAGAGACCCAGTACTTC
CASSRGSGETQYF
>TRBV3-1|few|TRBJ2-4|-
TGTGCCAGCAGCCAAGGGGTAGTTGACATTCAGTACTTC
CASSQGVVDIQYF
>TRBV29-1|few|TRBJ2-5|TRBD1
TGCAGCGTTGAAGGAGAAGTTGACAGGGGAGAGACCCAGTACTTC
CSVEGEVDRGETQYF
>TRBV27|-|TRBJ2-5|TRBD1
TGTGCCAGCAGTTTCGTCCCCGGGACAGGGACAGAGACCCAGTACTTC
CASSFVPGTGTETQYF
>TRBV5-1|-|TRBJ2-7|-
TGCGCCAGCAGCTTGGCCGCGGGGCCCCCTATGGAGCAGTACTTC
CASSLAAGPPMEQYF
>TRBV12-3/TRBV12-4|many|TRBJ2-6|TRBD1
TGTGCCAGCAGTCCGCCGACAGGGGAGGCTCTGGGGGCCAACGTCCTGACTTTC
CASSPPTGEALGANVLTF
>TRBV10-3|few|TRBJ1-4|-
TGTGCCACAATGGGGCAAAATGAAAAACTGTTTTTT
CATMGQNEKLFF
>TRBV7-9|few|TRBJ1-1|TRBD1
TGTGCCAGCAGCTCAAGACAGGGCACCATGAACACTGAAGCTTTCTTT
CASSSRQGTMNTEAFF
>TRBV20-1|-|TRBJ1-1|-
TGCAGTGCTAGAGACCGGGACTGGGACACCACCCGGACTGAAGCTTTCTTT
CSARDRDWDTTRTEAFF
>TRBV6-2/TRBV6-3|-|TRBJ1-1|-
TGTGCCAGCAGTTATACCTACACTGAAGCTTTCTTT
CASSYTYTEAFF
>TRBV28|many|TRBJ2-3|-
TGTGCCAGCAGCCTGAATTCAGATACGCAGTATTTT
CASSLNSDTQYF
>TRBV20-1|-|TRBJ1-4|TRBD1
TGCAGTGCTAAGGGACAGGGTCAGGCTAATGAAAAACTGTTTTTT
CSAKGQGQANEKLFF
>TRBV6-1|-|TRBJ1-6|TRBD1
TGTGCCAGCAGTCGGGACAGGGGGGAGTCACCCCTCCACTTT
CASSRDRGESPLHF
>TRBV29-1|-|TRBJ2-1|TRBD2
TGCAGCGTTGGAGGGACTAGCGGGGGGTCTAGGGAGCAGTTCTTC
CSVGGTSGGSREQFF
>TRBV5-1|-|TRBJ1-3|-
TGCGCCAGCAGCTCAGGACCAAGAAGAAACACCATATATTTT
CASSSGPRRNTIYF
>TRBV7-2|many|TRBJ2-1|TRBD2
TGTGCCAGCAGCTTATTAGCGGGGGCCTCGCGGGGTGAGCAGTTCTTC
CASSLLAGASRGEQFF
>TRBV29-1|-|TRBJ1-1|-
TGCAGCGACGATACTGAAGCTTTCTTT
CSDDTEAFF